This section outlines one TCR beta chain sequence together with its context. One end of the junction does not line up with germline, which may come from a read error. Vbeta (60) and Jbeta (13) primers were used in the PCR. Libraries were prepared by immunoSEQ multiplex PCR; TCRdb keeps only in-frame clonotypes and omits some of them. Of 150,000 to 200,000 clones in the sample, 79% were seen once. Germline lookup yields CDR1 SGHKS and CDR2 YYEKEE (reference sequence). The CDR3 runs 12 residues. This sample is drawn from a study of cytomegalovirus exposure and HLA in healthy donors. The rearrangement uses TRBV5-5 and TRBJ2-3; D perhaps matches TRBD1 (5 bases). Sequencing input: PBMCs. The TCR originated in a woman aged 25-40 years in good health and CMV-seropositive. The CDR3 DNA reads as TGTGCCAGCAGCTTGATCGGTGGGGCAGTATCTTTT. Translating gives CASSLIGGAVSF.